This T cell receptor (beta chain) appears in the sequencing data of a study of OX40 agonist ivuxolimab in advanced cancers. Across the study: Of mixed ages from about 23 to 79 and averaging 60 years, the group was about 80% male.

With respect to this clone: Antigen specificity is unknown.

Study-wide results and caveats: Mean expanded clone counts were higher in CD8+ than CD4+ T cells.

Autoimmune disease history or systemic immunosuppression was exclusionary. Germline CDR1 reads SGHAT; CDR2 reads FQNNGV. CDR3 size: 15 residues. V dropped 4 bases and J dropped 8 bases, with 20 bases sitting between them. Some clones are missing from TCRdb's copy, which holds only in-frame ones; the method was immunoSEQ multiplex PCR. The data contain about 20,000 clones, about four fifths of them seen just once; the ten biggest clones take up 21%. The input for sequencing was CD4+ or CD8+ T cells sorted from blood, taken in a trial of the OX40 agonist ivuxolimab. The chain combines TRBV11-2 with TRBJ1-1, with D maybe TRBD1 (5 bases). This receptor was obtained from an adult with an advanced solid tumor such as melanoma, head and neck, liver or kidney cancer. CDR3 DNA sequence: TGTGCCAGCAGCTGGTATGGGACCGGGGCAAGCGAAGCTTTCTTT. Its translation is CASSWYGTGASEAFF.